This is a list of T cell receptor beta chains from one sample in a study of shared clonotypes between healthy human individuals. TCRdb keeps only in-frame clones here, not all; method: immunoSEQ multiplex PCR. This repertoire shows 2 million to 3 million clones, roughly 93% found once; its top ten account for 0.36%. The specimen was naive CD4+ T cells from PBMCs. The receptors shown here come from a man aged 18-30 years in good health. Some clones in this sample may be carry-over from other donors' samples. CDR3s include the opening cysteine and the closing phenylalanine or tryptophan. The D gene is left open where the match is weak. Size is omitted from some rows. Given values are once, few, many or a class for expanded clones.

clone_size d_call j_call v_call cdr3_nt cdr3_aa
NA NA TRBJ1-5 TRBV10-3 TGTGCCATCAGTGACCTCGGGGGAAGGAACAATCAGCCCCAGCATTTT CAISDLGGRNNQPQHF
NA NA TRBJ1-4 TRBV30 TGTGCCTGGAGTGGGGGGATTGACTCAACTAATGAAAAACTGTTTTTT CAWSGGIDSTNEKLFF
NA NA TRBJ2-2 TRBV30 TGTGCCTGGAGTAGGACAAACCAAAACACCGGGGAGCTGTTTTTT CAWSRTNQNTGELFF
NA NA TRBJ2-1 TRBV6-5 TGTGCCAGCAGTTATGGGACTGGTACCTACAATGAGCAGTTCTTC CASSYGTGTYNEQFF
NA NA TRBJ1-1 TRBV28 TGTGCCAGCAGTCCCTATCAACAGGGTAGGGCTGAAGCTTTCTTT CASSPYQQGRAEAFF
NA TRBD2 TRBJ2-7 TRBV27 TGTGCCAGCAGTCAGCGGGAGGGCGGGAGCGAGCAGTACTTC CASSQREGGSEQYF
NA NA TRBJ1-1 TRBV9 TGTGCCAGCAGCATACACGCGGGGTTGAACACTGAAGCTTTCTTT CASSIHAGLNTEAFF
few NA TRBJ1-1 TRBV7-2 TGTGCCAGCAGCACAGGGTGGACTGAAGCTTTCTTT CASSTGWTEAFF
once TRBD2 TRBJ2-1 TRBV6-1 TGTGCCAGCAATTGGGGGGGAGGATACAATGAGCAGTTCTTC CASNWGGGYNEQFF
NA NA TRBJ2-3 TRBV7-9 TGTGCCAGCAGCCCCCCTCGAGGGAGGAGCACAGATACGCAGTATTTT CASSPPRGRSTDTQYF
NA NA TRBJ1-1 TRBV19 TGTGCCAGTAGTAGGCCAGGGATGAACACTGAAGCTTTCTTT CASSRPGMNTEAFF
once NA TRBJ2-5 TRBV18 TGTGCCAGCTCACCACCCCGGGGCCAAGAGACCCAGTACTTC CASSPPRGQETQYF
NA NA TRBJ1-1 TRBV7-9 TGTGCCAGCAGCCCGCCCACCGGCCGCGGGGCCTATAACACTGAAGCTTTCTTT CASSPPTGRGAYNTEAFF
once NA TRBJ2-1 TRBV29-1 TGCAGCGTTGACAGGGGTTATTCCTACAATGAGCAGTTCTTC CSVDRGYSYNEQFF
NA NA TRBJ1-2 TRBV6-5 TGTGCCAGCAGATCCCGGGACACTTTCTATGGCTACACCTTC CASRSRDTFYGYTF
NA TRBD1 TRBJ2-5 TRBV5-1 TGCGCCAGCAGCCTAGGACAGGGGGTAGAGACCCAGTACTTC CASSLGQGVETQYF
once NA TRBJ2-7 TRBV5-1 TGCGCCAGCAGCAGGGGCGTAAACTCCTACGAGCAGTACTTC CASSRGVNSYEQYF
NA TRBD2 TRBJ2-1 TRBV5-4 TGTGCCAGCAGCTTGGAGCCGCTAGCGGGAGGTTCCTACAATGAGCAGTTCTTC CASSLEPLAGGSYNEQFF
NA NA TRBJ1-5 TRBV6-1 TGTGCCAGCAGTGAAGCAACAGTATATAGCAATCAGCCCCAGCATTTT CASSEATVYSNQPQHF
NA NA TRBJ2-3 TRBV18 TGTGCCAGCTCAGAGCGACAGGGCACAGATACGCAGTATTTT CASSERQGTDTQYF
NA NA TRBJ1-3 TRBV9 TGTGCCAGCAGCTCAGGTTCTGGAAACACCATATATTTT CASSSGSGNTIYF
once NA TRBJ1-1 TRBV29-1 TGCAGCGTTGACCGGGACCAGGGGACTGAAGCTTTCTTT CSVDRDQGTEAFF
NA TRBD1 TRBJ2-5 TRBV7-3 TGTGCCAGCAGCGCCCTCTCAGGGGGACAGGGGGAGACCCAGTACTTC CASSALSGGQGETQYF
once TRBD1 TRBJ2-7 TRBV28 TGTGCCAGCAGTTCACCGGGACAGCCCATCCGAACCTACGAGCAGTACTTC CASSSPGQPIRTYEQYF
NA TRBD1 TRBJ2-3 TRBV27 TGTGCCAGCAGGACAGGGGGTGCTAGAACAGATACGCAGTATTTT CASRTGGARTDTQYF
NA TRBD1 TRBJ2-5 TRBV14 TGTGCCAGCAGCCAACAGGGGGCAGCGGAGACCCAGTACTTC CASSQQGAAETQYF
NA TRBD2 TRBJ2-3 TRBV4-2 TGTGCCACCACACCCGGACTAGCGGGAGGTTCAGATACGCAGTATTTT CATTPGLAGGSDTQYF
NA NA TRBJ1-3 TRBV29-1 TGCAGCGTGGTGAAGTCTGGAAACACCATATATTTT CSVVKSGNTIYF
NA NA TRBJ2-6 TRBV14 TGTGCCAGCAGCCAAGATTGGGGCCCAACGTCTGGGGCCAACGTCCTGACTTTC CASSQDWGPTSGANVLTF
NA NA TRBJ2-5 TRBV4-1 TGCGCCAGCAGCCAAGACCGGGGGGCTGGCTTAGAGACCCAGTACTTC CASSQDRGAGLETQYF
once TRBD1 TRBJ1-1 TRBV18 TGTGCCAGCTCCAGACCGTATGGGACAGAGACTGAAGCTTTCTTT CASSRPYGTETEAFF
NA TRBD2 TRBJ2-3 TRBV5-1 TGCGCCAGCAAGAGACTAGCAGGGCCAGATACGCAGTATTTT CASKRLAGPDTQYF
NA TRBD1 TRBJ2-7 TRBV9 TGTGCCAGCAGCGCAAGAGGGGGCACGGGGGAGCAGTACTTC CASSARGGTGEQYF
once TRBD1 TRBJ2-7 TRBV11-2 TGTGCCAGCAGCTTCTCGGAGGGACAGGGCTCCTACGAGCAGTACTTC CASSFSEGQGSYEQYF
NA NA TRBJ2-3 TRBV9 TGTGCCAGCAGCGTAGTGGGGGGCACAGATACGCAGTATTTT CASSVVGGTDTQYF
NA NA TRBJ2-1 TRBV6-4 TGTGCCAGCAGTAGGACTATCAGCTCCTACAATGAGCAGTTCTTC CASSRTISSYNEQFF
NA NA TRBJ2-1 TRBV5-1 TGCGCCAGCAGCTTGGGAGCGGTGGAAAATGAGCAGTTCTTC CASSLGAVENEQFF
NA NA TRBJ2-2 TRBV19 TGTGCCAGTAGTATAGTCGGTAACACCGGGGAGCTGTTTTTT CASSIVGNTGELFF
NA NA TRBJ1-2 TRBV29-1 TGCAGCGTTGCTGCTACCGGGGTGTATGGCTACACCTTC CSVAATGVYGYTF
NA NA TRBJ1-5 TRBV7-9 TGTGCCAGCAGCTTAGGCCCCTCGCCGAGCAATCAGCCCCAGCATTTT CASSLGPSPSNQPQHF
NA TRBD2 TRBJ2-1 TRBV2 TGTGCCAGCAGTGAGACTAGCGGGGAGACGGGTGAGCAGTTCTTC CASSETSGETGEQFF
NA NA TRBJ2-7 TRBV28 TGTGCCAGCACTCTCCACGGACCGTCCGGCGAGCAGTACTTC CASTLHGPSGEQYF
NA TRBD1 TRBJ1-2 TRBV5-1 TGCGCCAGCAGCCCAGGGACAGGGTACCATGGCTACACCTTC CASSPGTGYHGYTF
NA TRBD1 TRBJ1-4 TRBV28 TGTGCCAGCAGTTTGGCAGGGGGCGGTGAAAAACTGTTTTTT CASSLAGGGEKLFF